This T cell receptor beta chain stems from a study of blood T cell repertoires in COVID-19. Germline-derived CDR1 and CDR2 are SGDLS and YYNGEE. This CDR3 spans 15 amino acids. The V gene end was trimmed by 4 bases and the J gene end by 5 bases; junction bases not matched to a gene: 10. The repertoire was sequenced with immunoSEQ multiplex PCR; TCRdb's copy has only in-frame clones and lacks some. The repertoire holds more than 150,000 clones, with around 91% as singletons. The clonotype comes from a woman aged 40 to 49 with acute or convalescent COVID-19. The chain carries TRBV9 and TRBJ2-7, with 9 bases identical to TRBD1. The sample comprised peripheral blood. The CDR3 sequence: CASSSTGTGFNEQYF. CDR3 coding DNA: TGTGCCAGCAGCTCAACCGGGACAGGGTTCAACGAGCAGTACTTC.